Following are 31 T cell receptor beta chains from one sample sequenced in a study of chemoradiotherapy in HPV16-positive cancers. The assay was immunoSEQ multiplex PCR, and TCRdb's table has in-frame clones only and misses some. The table has about 5,300 clones, around 83% seen once. This sample comprised tumor tissue, obtained from a patient who underwent chemoradiotherapy. These receptors all come from a human donor with HPV-associated anogenital cancer.

This chain links TRBV5-1 with TRBJ2-5; TRBD1 aligns across 7 bases. Trimming at V came to 4 bases and at J to 2 bases, leaving 5 bases not matched to a gene. Germline CDR1 and CDR2: SGHRS and YFSETQ. The CDR3 is 14 residues long. The DNA of the CDR3 is TGCGCCAGCAGCCAAGGGACAGTTCAAGAGACCCAGTACTTC. This translates into CASSQGTVQETQYF. Full variable domain (remainder filled in from reference TRBV5-1 and TRBJ2-5): KAGVTQTPRYLIKTRGQQVTLSCSPISGHRSVSWYQQTPGQGLQFLFEYFSETQRNKGNFPGRFSGRQFSNSRSEMNVSTLELGDSALYLCASSQGTVQETQYFGPGTRLLVL.

This clone appeared once. The chain's CDR3 is CASSLSYGTEAFF. CDR3 nucleotide sequence: TGTGCCAGCAGCTTGTCCTACGGCACTGAAGCTTTCTTT. The chain joins TRBV5-5 to TRBJ1-1; no firm D call. The CDR3 has 13 residues. The V end lost 1 base, the J end lost 4 bases, and 8 bases lay between the germline ends. Germline CDR1 is SGHKS and CDR2 is YYEKEE (reference sequence).

V is TRBV2 and J is TRBJ2-2; D is undetermined. Germline CDR1 is SNHLY and CDR2 is FYNNEI. The V end was cut by 1 base, the J end by 5 bases, with 11 bases between. The CDR3 has 15 amino acids. CDR3 bases: TGTGCCAGCAGTGAAGACGTTTTGGGGACCGGGGAGCTGTTTTTT. Translation: CASSEDVLGTGELFF. The full variable domain, rest sourced from reference TRBV2 and TRBJ2-2, is EPEVTQTPSHQVTQMGQEVILRCVPISNHLYFYWYRQILGQKVEFLVSFYNNEISEKSEIFDDQFSVERPDGSNFTLKIRSTKLEDSAMYFCASSEDVLGTGELFFGEGSRLTVL.

This chain uses TRBV6-5 with TRBJ1-2; D is perhaps TRBD1 (6 bases). Germline CDR1 MNHEY, CDR2 SVGAGI. The CDR3 loop spans 14 amino acids. V lost 6 bases and J lost 1, with 12 bases in between. The CDR3 bases are TGTGCCAGCAGCCTGACAGGAATTAACTATGGCTACACCTTC. The encoded protein is CASSLTGINYGYTF.

This clone was picked up one time. The gene calls are TRBV28 and TRBJ1-2, with D possibly matching TRBD1 (6 bases). Looked up from germline, CDR1 is MDHEN and CDR2 is SYDVKM. V was pared by 3 bases and J by 7 bases, with 15 bases between. The CDR3 runs 14 residues. CDR3 region: CASSFYGGGGGYTF. The CDR3 region has the DNA TGTGCCAGCAGTTTCTACGGGGGAGGGGGTGGCTACACCTTC.

The chain joins TRBV30 to TRBJ2-2, with 9 bases matching TRBD2. The CDR3 runs 16 residues. Germline CDR1 GTSNPN, CDR2 SVGIG (reference sequence). V was clipped by 0 bases and J by 5 bases; unmatched bases: 7. This CDR3 reads CAWSVGAGGRTGELFF. In nucleotides, the CDR3 is TGTGCCTGGAGTGTAGGGGCGGGGGGGAGAACCGGGGAGCTGTTTTTT.

The sample holds a few counts of this clone. The chain is built from TRBV25-1 and TRBJ1-1; the match to TRBD1 covers 12 bases. CDR1 and CDR2 from the germline V gene are MGHDK and SYGVNS. V shed 6 bases and J 5 bases; nucleotides not matched to a gene: 7. This CDR3 contains 15 residues. CDR3 loop: CASRGTGGAVTEAFF. The CDR3 nucleotides are TGTGCCAGCAGGGGGACAGGGGGCGCGGTAACTGAAGCTTTCTTT.

The J gene is TRBJ1-1, the V gene TRBV6-1; no reliable D call. Germline-derived CDR1 and CDR2 are MNHNS and SASEGT. CDR3 size: 14 residues. Trimming took off 4 bases at V and 9 bases at J, with 18 bases between the two ends. DNA for the CDR3: TGTGCCAGCAGTGTTGAAAGTGTAGGACGGCAAGCTTTCTTT. This translates into CASSVESVGRQAFF.

In its sample, this clone was seen a few times. V and J are TRBV10-3 and TRBJ1-1; D possibly corresponds to TRBD1 (6 bases). From germline, CDR1 is ENHRY and CDR2 SYGVKD. The CDR3 loop spans 13 amino acids. V gave up 6 bases and J gave up 1 base, with 9 bases separating them. The CDR3 DNA is TGTGCCATCAGACAGGGCCGGAACACTGAAGCTTTCTTT. Amino acids: CAIRQGRNTEAFF.

The V call is TRBV6-5, the J call TRBJ1-2; tentatively, D is TRBD1 (5 bases). CDR1 is MNHEY and CDR2 is SVGAGI in the germline V gene. The length of the CDR3 is 14 residues. Trimming shortened V by 0 bases and J by 3 bases, and 8 bases separated the two germline ends. The CDR3 here is CASSYSSRDYGYTF. CDR3 DNA: TGTGCCAGCAGTTACTCGAGCAGGGACTATGGCTACACCTTC.

CDR3 bases: TGTGCCAGCAGTCACGGGGGGGGAAAGTTCTTC. It encodes CASSHGGGKFF. The J gene is TRBJ2-1, the V gene TRBV7-2; 8 bases are a match to TRBD2. The V gene's germline CDR1 is SGHTA and CDR2 FQGNSA. The CDR3 runs to 11 residues. V dropped 6 bases and J dropped 14; count of bases not matched to a gene: 6.

The V call is TRBV16, the J call TRBJ2-1; 8 bases fit TRBD2. Trimming at V came to 3 bases and at J to 6 bases, leaving 4 bases not matched to a gene. The CDR3 has 14 residues. Germline assignment: CDR1 KGHSY and CDR2 FQNENV. CDR3 DNA sequence: TGTGCCAGCAGCCACCCGGCGGGAGGCAATGAGCAGTTCTTC. It is translated as CASSHPAGGNEQFF.

This chain links TRBV10-2 with TRBJ2-5; TRBD2 might be the D (7 bases). V lost 4 bases and J 1 base, leaving 13 bases between the germline ends. Germline assignment: CDR1 WSHSY and CDR2 SAAADI. The CDR3 has 15 residues. The DNA for the CDR3 is TGCGCCAGCAGTGCCGGGGGGCCTAGCCAAGAGACCCAGTACTTC. Translated, it gives CASSAGGPSQETQYF.

The chain is built from TRBV7-9 and TRBJ2-1; D uncertain. The germline V gene has CDR1 SEHNR and CDR2 FQNEAQ (reference sequence). This CDR3 is 11 amino acids long. V lost 1 base to trimming and J lost 9 bases, with 4 bases between them. CDR3 DNA sequence: TGTGCCAGCAGCTTAGTTCCTGAGCAGTTCTTC. Its protein is CASSLVPEQFF.

This clone was seen just once. The genes are TRBV7-2 and TRBJ2-3, with D perhaps matching TRBD1 (6 bases). The CDR3 consists of 15 residues. From germline, CDR1 is SGHTA and CDR2 FQGNSA. Trimming took 5 bases from V and 3 from J, leaving 15 bases between them. CDR3 loop: CASSPDSLGTDTQYF. The CDR3 DNA reads TGTGCCAGCAGCCCGGACAGTTTAGGTACAGATACGCAGTATTTT.

This sequence joins TRBV27 and TRBJ2-4, with 9 bases fitting TRBD2. Germline CDR1 is MNHEY and CDR2 is SMNVEV (reference sequence). CDR3 length: 19 amino acids. V lost 10 bases to trimming and J lost 8 bases; unmatched junction nucleotides: 27. CDR3 DNA: TGTGCCACCTACCCAGGGGCGGGGGGTGGCGGGAGGGCAATTCACATTCAGTACTTC. Its protein product is CATYPGAGGGGRAIHIQYF.

This chain connects TRBV6-1 to TRBJ1-2; D perhaps matches TRBD1 (5 bases). V lost 0 bases and J lost 8, with 10 bases in between. Looked up from germline, CDR1 is MNHNS and CDR2 is SASEGT. This CDR3 spans 13 amino acids. CDR3 loop: CASSEAGDSGYTF. Here the CDR3 DNA reads TGTGCCAGCAGTGAAGCGGGGGATAGCGGCTACACCTTC.

This clone appeared a few times. The rearrangement links TRBV6-5 to TRBJ2-7; D not certain. Germline V lookup: CDR1 MNHEY, CDR2 SVGAGI. The CDR3 contains 11 residues. With 5 bases removed from V and 0 bases from J, the gap between germline ends came to 2 bases. As DNA, the CDR3 is TGTGCCAGCAGTGGCTCCTACGAGCAGTACTTC. Translated: CASSGSYEQYF.

The V gene is TRBV14, the J gene TRBJ2-3; D not certain. V lost 4 bases to trimming and J lost 4 bases, with 6 bases between them. Germline V CDR1 and CDR2: SGHDN, FVKESK. The CDR3 runs to 12 residues. CDR3 nucleotides: TGTGCCAGCAGCCCTCGGGCAGATACGCAGTATTTT. Protein sequence: CASSPRADTQYF.

The genes are TRBV5-4 and TRBJ2-6; TRBD2 matches at 7 bases. The junction had 6 bases not matched to a gene; V was cut back by 0 bases and J by 0 bases. The CDR3 has 18 amino acids. The V gene's germline CDR1 is SGHNT and CDR2 YYREEE (reference sequence). The chain's CDR3 is CASSLAAWGGSGANVLTF. CDR3 DNA sequence: TGTGCCAGCAGCTTGGCGGCTTGGGGGGGCTCTGGGGCCAACGTCCTGACTTTC. Full variable domain (remainder filled in from reference TRBV5-4 and TRBJ2-6): ETGVTQSPTHLIKTRGQQVTLRCSSQSGHNTVSWYQQALGQGPQFIFQYYREEENGRGNFPPRFSGLQFPNYSSELNVNALELDDSALYLCASSLAAWGGSGANVLTFGAGSRLTVL.

V gene TRBV2 combines with J gene TRBJ2-1, with D tentatively TRBD2 (6 bases). Germline-derived CDR1 and CDR2 are SNHLY and FYNNEI. This CDR3 spans 15 amino acids. Trimming took off 5 bases at V and 7 bases at J, with 18 bases between the two ends. CDR3 nucleotide sequence: TGTGCCAGCAGTCCCCCGGGGGTAGGGTTGAATGAGCAGTTCTTC. As protein: CASSPPGVGLNEQFF. The variable domain in full, with the rest retrieved from reference TRBV2 and TRBJ2-1, is EPEVTQTPSHQVTQMGQEVILRCVPISNHLYFYWYRQILGQKVEFLVSFYNNEISEKSEIFDDQFSVERPDGSNFTLKIRSTKLEDSAMYFCASSPPGVGLNEQFFGPGTRLTVL.

The CDR3 DNA is TGTGCCAGCAGCATTGGGACTAGCGGGAGTGGGTATGAGCAGTTCTTC. Protein sequence: CASSIGTSGSGYEQFF. J is TRBJ2-1 and V is TRBV7-8; 14 bases fit TRBD2. J gave up 8 bases and V 5 bases, and 8 bases lay outside the gene matches. The CDR3 loop spans 16 amino acids. CDR1 is SGHVS and CDR2 is FQNEAQ in the germline V gene.

The rearrangement links TRBV5-1 to TRBJ1-5; D may be TRBD1 (5 bases). The V end was cut by 0 bases, the J end by 5 bases, with 12 bases between. The CDR3 loop spans 15 amino acids. Germline V gene data show CDR1 as SGHRS and CDR2 as YFSETQ. The CDR3 nucleotides are TGCGCCAGCAGCTTGGACGGGACCCCCTATCAGCCCCAGCATTTT. It translates to CASSLDGTPYQPQHF. The whole variable domain, filled in from reference TRBV5-1 and TRBJ1-5, reads KAGVTQTPRYLIKTRGQQVTLSCSPISGHRSVSWYQQTPGQGLQFLFEYFSETQRNKGNFPGRFSGRQFSNSRSEMNVSTLELGDSALYLCASSLDGTPYQPQHFGDGTRLSIL.

This clone was found a few times. The chain carries TRBV5-1 and TRBJ2-2, with 7 bases fitting TRBD1. Per the germline V gene, CDR1 is SGHRS and CDR2 is YFSETQ. V lost 4 bases and J lost 5; bases outside the gene matches: 8. CDR3 length equals 15 residues. Written as DNA, the CDR3 is TGCGCCAGCAGCACCGGGACAGTAGGTACCGGGGAGCTGTTTTTT. It translates to CASSTGTVGTGELFF.

This clone was recorded only once. The chain employs TRBV10-3 and TRBJ2-1; D possibly uses TRBD1 or TRBD2 (6 bases each). The CDR3 is made up of 14 amino acids. Germline loops: CDR1 ENHRY, CDR2 SYGVKD. The V end was cut by 0 bases, the J end by 6 bases, with 9 bases between. CDR3 in amino acids: CAISESGGLNEQFF. The CDR3 DNA follows: TGTGCCATCAGTGAGTCCGGGGGCCTCAATGAGCAGTTCTTC.

The chain uses TRBV27 and TRBJ2-1; 8 positions match TRBD1. The ends lost 8 bases at V and 0 bases at J; junction bases unmatched: 6. The germline V gene has CDR1 MNHEY and CDR2 SMNVEV (reference sequence). This CDR3 has 15 residues. The CDR3 DNA sequence: TGTGCCAGCGGGCGTGGACAGGGCTCCTACAATGAGCAGTTCTTC. It translates to CASGRGQGSYNEQFF.

Relative to its sample, this clone is large (0.1 to 1%). V usage is TRBV9 and J usage is TRBJ1-2, with D possibly TRBD1 on 5 matching bases. The CDR3 sequence is 15 residues long. V lost 3 bases and J lost 6, with 18 bases in between. The germline V gene has CDR1 SGDLS and CDR2 YYNGEE. CDR3 sequence: CASSAGATGRDGYTF. The CDR3 DNA is TGTGCCAGCAGCGCCGGAGCTACGGGGCGGGATGGCTACACCTTC.

The chain has TRBV5-3 and TRBJ2-7, with D unclear. TRBV5-3 is an ORF, with its function uncertain. The CDR3 sequence is 11 residues long. The V and J ends lost 7 bases and 4 bases respectively, with 9 bases between them. The CDR3 nucleotides are TGTGCCAGAGCAACGCTGTACGAGCAGTACTTC. It yields the protein CARATLYEQYF.

The V and J genes are TRBV27 and TRBJ2-1; D possibly uses TRBD1 or TRBD2 (5 bases each). This CDR3 comprises 16 residues. Germline CDR1 is MNHEY and CDR2 is SMNVEV (reference sequence). Trimming removed 5 bases from V and 8 bases from J, with 22 bases in between. This chain's CDR3 is CASSGTGTLRWYEQFF. CDR3 in DNA: TGTGCCAGCAGTGGGACCGGGACCCTAAGGTGGTATGAGCAGTTCTTC.

The CDR3 loop is CASSVVGSTEAFF. The CDR3 DNA reads TGTGCCAGCAGCGTAGTTGGGTCCACTGAAGCTTTCTTT. V and J are TRBV9 and TRBJ1-1, with no clear D. The germline V and J ends were trimmed by 0 bases and 4 bases, with 7 bases remaining between them. The CDR3 is made up of 13 amino acids. The V gene's germline CDR1 is SGDLS and CDR2 YYNGEE.

The chain is built from TRBV30 and TRBJ2-7; TRBD2 might be the D (5 bases). Germline CDR1 is GTSNPN and CDR2 is SVGIG (reference sequence). V was clipped by 5 bases and J by 2 bases, with 7 bases between them. The CDR3 consists of 11 residues. The CDR3 sequence is CAWGETYEQYF. The CDR3 DNA reads as TGTGCCTGGGGGGAGACCTACGAGCAGTACTTC.